The 10 T cell receptor beta chains presented below share a single source sample, sequenced in a study of shared clonotypes between healthy human individuals. Profiling relied on immunoSEQ multiplex PCR, and the TCRdb table lists in-frame clones only, not all of them. The profile shows roughly 2 million clones, roughly 94% of them singletons. Sequencing was done on a sample of naive CD4+ T cells sorted from blood. As for subset: CD45RA+ positively selected. The source is a man between 18 and 35 years old in good health.

The rearrangement uses TRBV9 and TRBJ2-7; D is possibly TRBD1 (5 bases). Between the trimmed V and J ends, which lost 1 base and 5 bases, there was a span of 13 bases. CDR1 and CDR2 from the germline V gene are SGDLS and YYNGEE. The CDR3 totals 14 residues. CDR3 region: CASSVSMQGHEQYF. In DNA, the CDR3 is TGTGCCAGCAGCGTATCTATGCAGGGTCACGAGCAGTACTTC.

Turning to this clone: A much bigger clone sits one base away, suggesting this may be a read error. Other DNA sequences in the sample encode the same CDR3. The V call is TRBV5-4, the J call TRBJ1-2; D remains unclear. The CDR3 is 14 amino acids. The germline V gene has CDR1 SGHNT and CDR2 YYREEE (reference sequence). Here the CDR3 reads CASSLDGSDYGYTF. As DNA, the CDR3 is TGCGCCAGCAGCTTAGACGGGTCGGACTATGGCTACACCTTC.

The rearrangement links TRBV6-1 to TRBJ1-2; 9 nucleotides line up with TRBD1. CDR1 and CDR2 from the germline V gene are MNHNS and SASEGT. This CDR3 contains 15 residues. Trimming at V came to 3 bases and at J to 6 bases, leaving 8 bases not matched to a gene. CDR3 DNA sequence: TGTGCCAGCAGTGACCCCGGGACAGGGAAGAATGGCTACACCTTC. As protein: CASSDPGTGKNGYTF.

The chain has TRBV11-2 and TRBJ2-2; D not resolved. Trimming pared 1 base from V and 5 bases from J, leaving 8 bases between. The CDR3 extends over 14 amino acids. Germline V gene sequence: CDR1 SGHAT, CDR2 FQNNGV. DNA of the CDR3: TGTGCCAGCAGCTTAGGGACCCAAACCGGGGAGCTGTTTTTT. It specifies CASSLGTQTGELFF.

V and J are TRBV10-3 and TRBJ2-3; D is ambiguous. Trimming removed 4 bases from V and 4 bases from J, with 12 bases in between. The CDR3 sequence is 14 residues long. The germline gives CDR1 ENHRY, CDR2 SYGVKD. CDR3 sequence: CAISGSSLPDTQYF. The CDR3 region has the DNA TGTGCCATCAGTGGATCTAGTCTACCAGATACGCAGTATTTT.

The chain has TRBV2 and TRBJ1-3; no reliable D call. This CDR3 comprises 14 residues. Germline V gene sequence: CDR1 SNHLY, CDR2 FYNNEI. V was cut by 11 bases and J by 0 bases, with 14 bases left in between. CDR3 bases: TGTGCCTCGAGGACCACCAGCTCTGGAAACACCATATATTTT. As protein: CASRTTSSGNTIYF.

V usage is TRBV6-4 and J usage is TRBJ1-1; weak D call: TRBD1 (5 bases). The CDR3 length is 13 residues. Germline values: CDR1 MRHNA, CDR2 SNTAGT. V was pared by 6 bases and J by 4 bases, with 12 bases between. The CDR3 spells CASRAVGTTEAFF. The DNA of the CDR3 is TGTGCCAGCAGGGCCGTCGGGACCACTGAAGCTTTCTTT.

On this clone itself: Other DNA sequences from this sample encode an identical CDR3 as well. The chain is built from TRBV5-6 and TRBJ2-7; D is unresolved. V was clipped by 0 bases and J by 6 bases, with 4 bases between them. Germline values: CDR1 SGHDT, CDR2 YYEEEE. The CDR3 is 11 amino acids. CDR3 in amino acids: CASSLGGEQYF. The CDR3 DNA reads TGTGCCAGCAGCTTGGGAGGCGAGCAGTACTTC.

The V gene is TRBV6-1, the J gene TRBJ1-5; D is undetermined. The CDR3 extends over 14 amino acids. Germline CDR1 is MNHNS and CDR2 is SASEGT. The V end was cut by 0 bases, the J end by 6 bases, with 9 bases between. CDR3 amino acids: CASSEAGWAQPQHF. CDR3 in DNA: TGTGCCAGCAGTGAAGCGGGGTGGGCTCAGCCCCAGCATTTT.

This clone was seen more than once but under ten times. Other DNA sequences in this specimen translate into the identical CDR3. The gene calls are TRBV2 and TRBJ2-6; D possibly corresponds to TRBD2 (6 bases). This CDR3 is 15 amino acids long. Trimming cost V 5 bases and J 4 bases, with 12 bases left between them. CDR1 is SNHLY, CDR2 FYNNEI, per germline. The CDR3 spells CASSRLVSGANVLTF. CDR3 bases: TGTGCCAGCAGTCGACTAGTGAGCGGGGCCAACGTCCTGACTTTC.